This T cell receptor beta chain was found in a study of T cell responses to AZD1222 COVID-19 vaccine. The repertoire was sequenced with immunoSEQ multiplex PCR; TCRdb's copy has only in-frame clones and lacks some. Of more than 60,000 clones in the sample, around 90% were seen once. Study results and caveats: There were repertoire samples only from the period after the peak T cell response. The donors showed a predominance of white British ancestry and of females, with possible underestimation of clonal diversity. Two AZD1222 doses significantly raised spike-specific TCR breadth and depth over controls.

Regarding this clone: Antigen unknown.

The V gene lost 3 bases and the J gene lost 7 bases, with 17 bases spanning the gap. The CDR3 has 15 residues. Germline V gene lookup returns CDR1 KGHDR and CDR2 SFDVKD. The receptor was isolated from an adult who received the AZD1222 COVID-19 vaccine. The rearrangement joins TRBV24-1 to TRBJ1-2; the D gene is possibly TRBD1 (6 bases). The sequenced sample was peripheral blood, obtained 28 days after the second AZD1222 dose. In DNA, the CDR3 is TGTGCCACCAGTGATCCACGGGGGGGCCAGGCTGGCTACACCTTC. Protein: CATSDPRGGQAGYTF.